This TCR beta chain was captured by sequencing in a study of identical twins. Findings of the study overall: For zero-insertion analyses, partial confounding could come from invariant MAIT and iNKT cells. Among monozygotic twins, out-of-frame TCR alpha sharing exceeded what models predicted.

Germline V gene lookup returns CDR1 LNHNV and CDR2 YYDKDF (reference sequence). The ends were cut back, 2 bases at V and 2 bases at J, with 12 bases in the middle. The CDR3 extends over 15 amino acids. MiXCR was run by TCRdb on the 5' RACE reads, yielding one entry per CDR3 protein. The table records approximately 670,000 distinct CDR3 sequences, 6% to 6.5% of them present only once. This clonotype has just a few counts. Its specificity is unknown. The V and J genes are TRBV15 and TRBJ2-5, with D possibly TRBD2 on 5 matching bases. The TCR comes from a man aged 18 to 30 in good health. The sample consisted of naive T cells sorted from blood. The DNA of the CDR3 is TGTGCCACCAGCAGACCAACGGGCGGGCAAGAGACCCAGTACTTC. This translates into CATSRPTGGQETQYF.